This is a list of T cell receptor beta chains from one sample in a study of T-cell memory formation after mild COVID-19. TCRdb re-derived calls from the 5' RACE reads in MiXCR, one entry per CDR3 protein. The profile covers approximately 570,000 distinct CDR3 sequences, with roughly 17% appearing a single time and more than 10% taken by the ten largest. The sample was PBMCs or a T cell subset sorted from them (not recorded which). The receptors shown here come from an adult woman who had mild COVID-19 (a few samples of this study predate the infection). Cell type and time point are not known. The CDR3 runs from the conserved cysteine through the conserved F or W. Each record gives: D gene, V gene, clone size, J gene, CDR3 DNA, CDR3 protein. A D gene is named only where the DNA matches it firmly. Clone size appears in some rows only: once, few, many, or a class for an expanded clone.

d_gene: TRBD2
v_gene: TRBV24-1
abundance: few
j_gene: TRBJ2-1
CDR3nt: TGTGCCACCAGTGGGAGCGGGAGGCCGTACAATGAGCAGTTCTTC
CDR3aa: CATSGSGRPYNEQFF

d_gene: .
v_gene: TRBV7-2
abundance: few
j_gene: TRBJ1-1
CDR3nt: TGTGCCAGCAGCTATCGGGGGGTGAACACTGAAGCTTTCTTT
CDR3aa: CASSYRGVNTEAFF

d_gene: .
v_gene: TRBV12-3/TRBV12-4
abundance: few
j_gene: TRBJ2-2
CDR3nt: TGTGCCCTTAAGGGGGGGGTAAACACCGGGGAGCTGTTTTTT
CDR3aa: CALKGGVNTGELFF

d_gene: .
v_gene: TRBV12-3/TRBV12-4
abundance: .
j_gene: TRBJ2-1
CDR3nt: TGTGCCAGCAATCGAGCCGGGACTGGCGGTAATGAGCAGTTCTTC
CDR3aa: CASNRAGTGGNEQFF

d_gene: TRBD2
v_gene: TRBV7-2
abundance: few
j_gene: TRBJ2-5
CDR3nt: TGTGCCAGCACCGACCGAGGGACTATACAAGAGACCCAGTACTTC
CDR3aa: CASTDRGTIQETQYF

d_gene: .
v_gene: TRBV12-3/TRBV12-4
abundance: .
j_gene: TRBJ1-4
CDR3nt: TGTGCCAGCAGCGGACTAACAGGGAGAGAAAAACTGTTTTTT
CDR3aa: CASSGLTGREKLFF

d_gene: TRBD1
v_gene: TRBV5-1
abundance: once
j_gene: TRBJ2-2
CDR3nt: TGCGCCAGCAGCTTGCGGACAGGGGACCCGGTCGGGGAGCTGTTTTTT
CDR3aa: CASSLRTGDPVGELFF

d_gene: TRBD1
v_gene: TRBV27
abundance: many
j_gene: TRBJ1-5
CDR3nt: TGTGCCAGCAGACCCGGACAGGGTAGCAATCAGCCCCAGCATTTT
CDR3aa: CASRPGQGSNQPQHF

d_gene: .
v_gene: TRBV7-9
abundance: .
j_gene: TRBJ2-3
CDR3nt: TGTGCCAGCAGCATCTCCGGGACCTTAAGCACAGATACGCAGTATTTT
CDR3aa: CASSISGTLSTDTQYF

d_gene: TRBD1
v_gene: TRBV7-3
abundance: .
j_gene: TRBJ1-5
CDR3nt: TGTGCCAGCAGCTTAATCAGGGGGCGGAATCAGCCCCAGCATTTT
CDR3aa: CASSLIRGRNQPQHF

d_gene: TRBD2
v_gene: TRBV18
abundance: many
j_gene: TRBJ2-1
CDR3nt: TGTGCCAGCTCACCACAGGCTAGCGGCCTGTCGGGGGAGCAGTTCTTC
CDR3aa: CASSPQASGLSGEQFF

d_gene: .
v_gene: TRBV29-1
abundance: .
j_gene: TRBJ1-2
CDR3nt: TGCAGCGTTGAAGGGTCAGACAGGCTCCGGTGGGATGGCTACACCTTC
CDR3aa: CSVEGSDRLRWDGYTF

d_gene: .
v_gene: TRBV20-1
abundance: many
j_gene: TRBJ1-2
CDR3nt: TGCAGTGCTAGAGATTCCGGGTCCCTTGGCTACACCTTC
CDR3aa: CSARDSGSLGYTF

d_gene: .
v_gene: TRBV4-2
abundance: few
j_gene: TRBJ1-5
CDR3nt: TGTGCCAGCAGCCAAGTTCTTAGCAATCAGCCCCAGCATTTT
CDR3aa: CASSQVLSNQPQHF

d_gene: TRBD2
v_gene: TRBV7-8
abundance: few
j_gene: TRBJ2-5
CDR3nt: TGTGCCAGCAGCTTACGTGCAGCGGGAGGTTGGAAGACCCAGTACTTC
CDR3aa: CASSLRAAGGWKTQYF

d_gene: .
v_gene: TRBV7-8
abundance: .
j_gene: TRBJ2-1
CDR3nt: TGTGCCAGCAGCTTAGGTCCCGCTAGCGCCGGCTACAATGAGCAGTTCTTC
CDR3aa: CASSLGPASAGYNEQFF

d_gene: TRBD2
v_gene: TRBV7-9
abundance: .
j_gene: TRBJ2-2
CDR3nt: TGTGCCAGCACCGATCCCGGGACTATCGCGAACACCGGGGAGCTGTTTTTT
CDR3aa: CASTDPGTIANTGELFF

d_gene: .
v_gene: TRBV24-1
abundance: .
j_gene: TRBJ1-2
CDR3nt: TGTGCCACCAGTGATCCTCACGGGACGGCCTATGGCTACACCTTC
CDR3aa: CATSDPHGTAYGYTF

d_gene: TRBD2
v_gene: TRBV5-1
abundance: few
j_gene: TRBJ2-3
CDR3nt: TGCGCCAGCAGCCCGTGGGTTAGCGGGGAACCAGATACGCAGTATTTT
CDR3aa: CASSPWVSGEPDTQYF

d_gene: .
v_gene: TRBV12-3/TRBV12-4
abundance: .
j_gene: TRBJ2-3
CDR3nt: TGTGCCAGCAGTCCCTCGGGTAGCGGACGCACAGATACGCAGTATTTT
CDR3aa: CASSPSGSGRTDTQYF

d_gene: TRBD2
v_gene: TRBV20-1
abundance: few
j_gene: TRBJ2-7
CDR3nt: TGCAGTGCTAGAGATCGTAGCGGGACCCGGGGCGAGCAGTACTTC
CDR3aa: CSARDRSGTRGEQYF

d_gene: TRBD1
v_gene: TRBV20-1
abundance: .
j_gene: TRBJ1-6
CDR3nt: TGCAGTGCTAGTGCGACAGGGGTCTCACCCCTCCACTTT
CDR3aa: CSASATGVSPLHF

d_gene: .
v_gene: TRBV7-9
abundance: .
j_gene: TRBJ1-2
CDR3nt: TGTGCCAGCAGCTCCCTACAGGGTGACGGCTACACCTTC
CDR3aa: CASSSLQGDGYTF

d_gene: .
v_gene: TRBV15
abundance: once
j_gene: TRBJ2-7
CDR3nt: TGTGCCACCAGCAGAGGACTAGGCCTCTACGAGCAGTACTTC
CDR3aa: CATSRGLGLYEQYF

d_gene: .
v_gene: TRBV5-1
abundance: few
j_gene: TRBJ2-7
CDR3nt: TGCGCCAGCAGCTTGGTAGTAGGACTCGTGGCCTACGAGCAGTACTTC
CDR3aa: CASSLVVGLVAYEQYF

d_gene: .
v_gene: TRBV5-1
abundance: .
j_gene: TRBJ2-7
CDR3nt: TGCGCCAGCAGCACGTTGGACGGAGACTACGAGCAGTACTTC
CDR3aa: CASSTLDGDYEQYF